This TCR beta chain was documented in a study of T cells after yellow fever vaccination. Study-wide results and limits: FACS-sorted repertoires could harbor abundant contaminating bulk-population clonotypes.

The CDR3 has 13 amino acids. The germline gives CDR1 MNHNY, CDR2 SVGAGI (reference sequence). On this clonotype itself: No antigen is known for it.

One entry per CDR3 protein results from TCRdb running MiXCR on the 5' RACE reads. The sample has 550,000 to 750,000 distinct CDR3 sequences, approximately 13% seen once. The receptor was derived from a man aged 30 to 45 who received the YFV17D yellow fever vaccine. Sequences were derived from PBMCs, sampled on the day of the yellow fever booster vaccination. The rearrangement joins TRBV6-6 to TRBJ2-1; D remains ambiguous. The CDR3 region has the DNA TGTGCTGCCAACCCAGGCTCCTACAATGAGCAGTTCTTC. Its protein product is CAANPGSYNEQFF.